The entry below describes one T cell receptor beta chain. Its specificity is not known. This specimen belongs to a study of vaccination and CD4 T cells after COVID-19. For the study at large: No peptide, an HIV-1 Nef pool, or a CEFX pool was what each control culture received. Findings and limits, study-wide: Median approximately 90% of reactive clones detected in convalescent patients emerged only post-vaccination.

The Oncomine TCR Beta short-read assay generated sequence data from the DNA of cultured CD4+ T cells. TCRdb analysed the PCR reads with MiXCR anew, one entry per CDR3 protein. The table includes 15,000 to 25,000 distinct CDR3 sequences, approximately 38% detected once. Treatment specified: roughly 11-day PBMC culture with coronavirus spike peptide pools or control peptides (ViraFEST assay). Half the medium was replaced with fresh IL-2 medium on days 3 and 7. Between the trimmed V and J ends, which lost 4 bases and 1 base, there was a span of 13 bases. Looked up from germline, CDR1 is SGHNT and CDR2 is YYREEE (reference sequence). The CDR3 extends over 15 amino acids.

The gene calls are TRBV5-4 and TRBJ2-3, with a weak D call TRBD2 (6 bases). The receptor was isolated from a human donor with COVID-19. The sample comprised cultured CD4+ T cells from blood. Here the CDR3 DNA reads TGTGCCAGCAGCCGCGCCGGAGGGGGCACAGATACGCAGTATTTT. Its translation: CASSRAGGGTDTQYF.